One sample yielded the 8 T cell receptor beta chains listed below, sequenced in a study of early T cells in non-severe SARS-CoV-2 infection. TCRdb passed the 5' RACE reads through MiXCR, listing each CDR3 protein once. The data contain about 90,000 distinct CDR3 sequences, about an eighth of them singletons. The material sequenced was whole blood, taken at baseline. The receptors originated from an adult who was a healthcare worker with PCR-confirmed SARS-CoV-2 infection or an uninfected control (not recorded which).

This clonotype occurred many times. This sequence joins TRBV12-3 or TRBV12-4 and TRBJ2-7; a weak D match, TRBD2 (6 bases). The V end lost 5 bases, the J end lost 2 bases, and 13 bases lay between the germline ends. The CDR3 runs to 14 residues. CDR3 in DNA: TGTGCCAGCAGTCCTTGGGACTCCCCCTACGAGCAGTACTTC. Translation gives CASSPWDSPYEQYF.

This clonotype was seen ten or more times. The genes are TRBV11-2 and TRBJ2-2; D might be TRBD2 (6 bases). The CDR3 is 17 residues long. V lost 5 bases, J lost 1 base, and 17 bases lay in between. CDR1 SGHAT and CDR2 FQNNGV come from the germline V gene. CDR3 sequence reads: CASSRRLAGMNTGELFF. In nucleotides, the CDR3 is TGTGCCAGCAGCAGACGCCTCGCGGGGATGAACACCGGGGAGCTGTTTTTT.

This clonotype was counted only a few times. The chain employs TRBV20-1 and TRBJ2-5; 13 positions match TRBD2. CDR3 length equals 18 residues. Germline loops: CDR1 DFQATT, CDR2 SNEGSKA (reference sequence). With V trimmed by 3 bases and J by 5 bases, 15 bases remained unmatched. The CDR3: CSASDPGLAGTRGETQYF. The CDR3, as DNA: TGCAGTGCTAGTGACCCGGGACTAGCGGGAACAAGGGGGGAGACCCAGTACTTC.

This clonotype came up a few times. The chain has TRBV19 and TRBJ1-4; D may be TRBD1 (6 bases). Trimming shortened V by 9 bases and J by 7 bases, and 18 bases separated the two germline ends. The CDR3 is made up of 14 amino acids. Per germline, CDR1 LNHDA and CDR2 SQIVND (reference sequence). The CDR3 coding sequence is TGTGCCAGCTCCCTACAGGGTGGCGGTGAAAAACTGTTTTTT. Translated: CASSLQGGGEKLFF.

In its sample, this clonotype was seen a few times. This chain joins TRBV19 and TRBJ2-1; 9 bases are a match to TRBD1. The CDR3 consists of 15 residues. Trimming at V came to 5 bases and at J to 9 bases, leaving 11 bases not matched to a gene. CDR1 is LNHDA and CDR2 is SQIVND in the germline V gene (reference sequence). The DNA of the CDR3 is TGTGCCAGTAGTCCCCGGGACAGGGTTTGGGGTGAGCAGTTCTTC. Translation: CASSPRDRVWGEQFF.

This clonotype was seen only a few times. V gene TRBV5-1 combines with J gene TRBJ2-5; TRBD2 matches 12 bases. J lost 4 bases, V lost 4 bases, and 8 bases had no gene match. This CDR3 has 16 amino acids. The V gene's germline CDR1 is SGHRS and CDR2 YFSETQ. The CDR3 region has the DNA TGCGCCAGCAGCCAGACTAGCGGGAGTACGGGAGAGACCCAGTACTTC. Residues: CASSQTSGSTGETQYF.

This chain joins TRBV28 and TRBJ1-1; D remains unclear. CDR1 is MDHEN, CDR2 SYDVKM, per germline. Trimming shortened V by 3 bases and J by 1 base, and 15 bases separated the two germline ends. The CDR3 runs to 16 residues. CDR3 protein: CASSFQRVPRNTEAFF. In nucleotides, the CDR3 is TGTGCCAGCAGTTTTCAGAGGGTCCCGAGGAACACTGAAGCTTTCTTT.

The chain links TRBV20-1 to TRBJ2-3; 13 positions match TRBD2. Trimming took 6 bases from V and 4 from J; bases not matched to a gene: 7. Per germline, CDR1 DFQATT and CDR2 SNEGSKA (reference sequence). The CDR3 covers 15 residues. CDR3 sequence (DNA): TGCAGTGCCATGACTAGCGGGAGGCGGGCAGATACGCAGTATTTT. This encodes CSAMTSGRRADTQYF.